These 7 T cell receptor beta chains originate from one sample sequenced in a study of T-cell reconstitution after alpha-beta-depleted transplantation in children. Preparation of the TCRbeta library was carried out with unique molecular identifiers. TCRdb recomputed calls from the PCR reads with MiXCR, one row per CDR3 protein. Of 330,000 or so distinct CDR3 sequences in the sample, around a tenth were seen once. The sample consisted of PBMCs from the stem cell graft donor, taken from the stem cell graft. These receptors came from a human donor who donated a stem cell graft to a child with acute lymphoblastic leukemia.

This clonotype was seen only a few times. The J gene is TRBJ2-7, the V gene TRBV7-9; perhaps TRBD1 as D (5 bases). The ends were cut back, 8 bases at V and 3 bases at J, with 11 bases in the middle. CDR1 is SEHNR, CDR2 FQNEAQ, per germline (reference sequence). The CDR3 runs 12 residues. The CDR3 is CASQGPHYEQYF. CDR3 nucleotides: TGTGCCAGCCAGGGCCCACACTACGAGCAGTACTTC.

A remark on this clonotype: No conserved phenylalanine or tryptophan is present at the end of the CDR3, so a read error is the likely explanation. The V and J genes are TRBV20-1 and TRBJ2-3; D is uncertain. Germline values: CDR1 DFQATT, CDR2 SNEGSKA (reference sequence). This CDR3 comprises 14 residues. Trimming pared 5 bases from V and 2 bases from J, leaving 14 bases between. The CDR3 loop is CSADARIHTDTQYL. As DNA, the CDR3 is TGCAGTGCTGACGCCCGGATACACACAGATACGCAGTATTTG.

The sample holds many counts of this clonotype. The chain uses TRBV12-3 or TRBV12-4 and TRBJ2-5, with 15 bases identical to TRBD2. J gave up 1 base and V 6 bases, and 0 bases lay outside the gene matches. The CDR3 runs 15 residues. CDR3 in amino acids: CASRGLAGGQETQYF. DNA of the CDR3: TGTGCCAGCAGGGGACTAGCGGGAGGCCAAGAGACCCAGTACTTC.

The CDR3 loop reads CASSLRTGVSHGNQPQHF. The CDR3 DNA follows: TGTGCCAGCAGTTTAAGGACAGGGGTCTCGCACGGCAATCAGCCCCAGCATTTT. The chain has TRBV12-3 or TRBV12-4 and TRBJ1-5; the match to TRBD1 covers 9 bases. V dropped 2 bases and J dropped 2; count of bases not matched to a gene: 10. This CDR3 is 18 amino acids long.

The chain employs TRBV7-9 and TRBJ2-2; TRBD1 or TRBD2 may be the D gene (5 bases each). This CDR3 spans 14 amino acids. CDR1 and CDR2 (germline): SEHNR, FQNEAQ (reference sequence). V was shortened by 5 bases and J by 6 bases, with 13 bases between the two germline ends. The CDR3 nucleotides are TGTGCCAGCAGCCCCCTCGGGACCCCCGGGGAGCTGTTTTTT. Translated: CASSPLGTPGELFF.

This chain joins TRBV29-1 and TRBJ2-5, with D possibly TRBD2 on 6 matching bases. Trimming removed 6 bases from V and 5 bases from J, with 19 bases in between. The CDR3 has 14 residues. Germline loops: CDR1 SQVTM, CDR2 ANQGSEA. CDR3 sequence (DNA): TGCAGCGTCGGCCTTGGTACCGGAGGGGAGACCCAGTACTTC. Its protein product is CSVGLGTGGETQYF. Supplemented by reference TRBV29-1 and TRBJ2-5, the full variable domain reads SAVISQKPSRDICQRGTSLTIQCQVDSQVTMMFWYRQQPGQSLTLIATANQGSEATYESGFVIDKFPISRPNLTFSTLTVSNMSPEDSSIYLCSVGLGTGGETQYFGPGTRLLVL.

V and J are TRBV7-9 and TRBJ2-7; 11 bases are shared with TRBD1. Germline CDR1 and CDR2: SEHNR and FQNEAQ (reference sequence). The CDR3 covers 15 residues. After removal of 5 bases from V and 5 bases from J, the junction contained 8 bases not matched to a gene. For the CDR3, the DNA is TGTGCCAGCAGCCCGGGACAGGGGGATTCAAACGAGCAGTACTTC. It yields the protein CASSPGQGDSNEQYF. Full variable domain (remainder filled in from reference TRBV7-9 and TRBJ2-7): DTGVSQNPRHKITKRGQNVTFRCDPISEHNRLYWYRQTLGQGPEFLTYFQNEAQLEKSRLLSDRFSAERPKGSFSTLEIQRTEQGDSAMYLCASSPGQGDSNEQYFGPGTRLTVT.